This TCR beta chain derives from a study of T cells after yellow fever vaccination. On the study more broadly: SMART-Seq v4 Ultra Low Input prepared libraries from low-cell fractions.

TCRdb passed the 5' RACE reads through MiXCR, listing each CDR3 protein once. Among around 320,000 distinct CDR3 sequences listed, around 10% were seen once. This clonotype was detected only once. Its antigen is not known. Study conclusions and caveats: It was a weaker secondary response, yet one that peaked faster, at day 5 versus 15. Post-booster repertoires again held most primary-vaccination clones (roughly 95% CD4, roughly 88% CD8). Abundant clonotypes from the bulk population could get into FACS-sorted repertoires as contaminants.

The material was CD4+ T cells sorted from PBMCs, obtained 45 days after the yellow fever booster vaccination. The sequence derives from a man aged 18 to 30 who received the YFV17D yellow fever vaccine.

CDR3 in amino acids: CASRVLGGANTEAFF. The CDR3 DNA sequence: TGTGCCAGCAGGGTCTTAGGGGGGGCGAACACTGAAGCTTTCTTT. This chain uses TRBV28 with TRBJ1-1; possible D gene TRBD1, 6 bases. This CDR3 spans 15 amino acids. Germline values: CDR1 MDHEN, CDR2 SYDVKM. V shed 6 bases and J shed 1 base, with 15 bases lying between them. The entire variable domain, with the rest obtained from reference TRBV28 and TRBJ1-1, is as follows: DVKVTQSSRYLVKRTGEKVFLECVQDMDHENMFWYRQDPGLGLRLIYFSYDVKMKEKGDIPEGYSVSREKKERFSLILESASTNQTSMYLCASRVLGGANTEAFFGQGTRLTVV.